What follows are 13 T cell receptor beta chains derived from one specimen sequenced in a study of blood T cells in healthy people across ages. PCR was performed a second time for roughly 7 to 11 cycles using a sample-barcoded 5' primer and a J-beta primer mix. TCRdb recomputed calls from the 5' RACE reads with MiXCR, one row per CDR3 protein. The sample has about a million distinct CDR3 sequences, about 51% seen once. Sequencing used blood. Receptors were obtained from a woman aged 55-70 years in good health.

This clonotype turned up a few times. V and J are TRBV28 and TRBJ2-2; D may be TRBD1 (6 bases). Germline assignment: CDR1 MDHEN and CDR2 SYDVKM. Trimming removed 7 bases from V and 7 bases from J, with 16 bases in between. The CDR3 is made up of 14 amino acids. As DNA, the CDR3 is TGTGCCAGCATTCCTTGGGGGCCAGGCGGGGAGCTGTTTTTT. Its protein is CASIPWGPGGELFF.

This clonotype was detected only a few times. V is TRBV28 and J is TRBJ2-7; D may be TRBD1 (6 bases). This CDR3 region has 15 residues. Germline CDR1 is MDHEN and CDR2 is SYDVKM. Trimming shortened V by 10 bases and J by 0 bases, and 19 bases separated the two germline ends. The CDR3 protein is CATLKQGWVSYEQYF. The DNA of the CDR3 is TGTGCCACCTTAAAACAGGGCTGGGTCTCCTACGAGCAGTACTTC.

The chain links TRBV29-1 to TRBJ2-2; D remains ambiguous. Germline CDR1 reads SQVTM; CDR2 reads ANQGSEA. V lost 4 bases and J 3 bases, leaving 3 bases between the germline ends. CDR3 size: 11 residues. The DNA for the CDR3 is TGCAGCGTTGCGGACACCGGGGAGCTGTTTTTT. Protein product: CSVADTGELFF.

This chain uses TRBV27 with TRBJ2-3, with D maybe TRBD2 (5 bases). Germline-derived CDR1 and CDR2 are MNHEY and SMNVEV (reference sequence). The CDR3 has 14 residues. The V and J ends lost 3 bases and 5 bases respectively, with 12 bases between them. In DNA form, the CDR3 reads TGTGCCAGCAGTTTTCGCGGGTACAGAGATACGCAGTATTTT. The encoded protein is CASSFRGYRDTQYF.

CDR3 residues: CASSRQWAGGRNEQYF. The CDR3 DNA follows: TGTGCCAGCAGCCGCCAATGGGCGGGAGGTCGCAATGAGCAGTACTTC. J is TRBJ2-5 and V is TRBV7-2; 8 nucleotides match TRBD2. The V gene end was trimmed by 5 bases and the J gene end by 11 bases; junction bases not matched to a gene: 19. CDR1 is SGHTA and CDR2 is FQGNSA in the germline V gene. The CDR3 is 16 residues long.

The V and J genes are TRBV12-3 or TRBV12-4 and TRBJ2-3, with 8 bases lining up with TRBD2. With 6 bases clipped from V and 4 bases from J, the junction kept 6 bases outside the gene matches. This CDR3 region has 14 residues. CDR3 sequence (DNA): TGTGCCAGCAGCGGCGGGGGGAAGGCAGATACGCAGTATTTT. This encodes CASSGGGKADTQYF.

CDR3 bases: TGTGCCACCAGTGATTTTCCCCGGACAGGCCAAGAGACCCAGTACTTC. The encoded protein is CATSDFPRTGQETQYF. This chain uses TRBV24-1 with TRBJ2-5, with 7 nucleotides matching TRBD1. V was pared by 1 base and J by 1 base, with 5 bases of the junction left unmatched. Germline V gives CDR1 KGHDR, CDR2 SFDVKD. The CDR3 contains 16 residues.

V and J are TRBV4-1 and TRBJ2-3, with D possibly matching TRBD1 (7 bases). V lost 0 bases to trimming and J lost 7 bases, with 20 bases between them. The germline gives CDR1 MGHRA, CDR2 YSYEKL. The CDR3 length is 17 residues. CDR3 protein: CASSQELNWRGRNTQYF. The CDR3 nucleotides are TGCGCCAGCAGCCAAGAATTGAATTGGAGGGGGCGGAATACGCAGTATTTT.

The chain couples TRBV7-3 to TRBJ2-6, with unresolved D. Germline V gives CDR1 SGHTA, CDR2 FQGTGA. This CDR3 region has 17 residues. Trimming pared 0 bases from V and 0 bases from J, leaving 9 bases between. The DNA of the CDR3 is TGTGCCAGCAGCTTAACGCCGGGCGGCTCTGGGGCCAACGTCCTGACTTTC. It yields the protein CASSLTPGGSGANVLTF.

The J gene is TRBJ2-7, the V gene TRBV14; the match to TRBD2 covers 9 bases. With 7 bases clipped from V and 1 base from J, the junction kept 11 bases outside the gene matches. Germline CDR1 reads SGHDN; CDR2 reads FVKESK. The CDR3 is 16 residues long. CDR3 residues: CASIPAPSGASYEQYF. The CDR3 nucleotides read TGTGCCAGCATCCCCGCACCTAGCGGGGCTTCCTACGAGCAGTACTTC.

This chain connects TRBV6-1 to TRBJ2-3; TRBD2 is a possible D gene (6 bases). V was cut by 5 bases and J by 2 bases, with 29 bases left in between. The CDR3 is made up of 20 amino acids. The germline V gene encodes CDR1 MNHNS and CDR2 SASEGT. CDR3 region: CASSSSFDSGRGSYTDTQYF. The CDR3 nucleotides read TGTGCCAGCAGTAGCTCATTCGACAGCGGGCGAGGGTCATACACAGATACGCAGTATTTT.

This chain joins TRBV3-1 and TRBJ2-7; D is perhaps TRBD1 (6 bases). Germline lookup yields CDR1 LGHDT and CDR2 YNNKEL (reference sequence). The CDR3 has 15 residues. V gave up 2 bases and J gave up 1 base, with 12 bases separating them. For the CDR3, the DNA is TGTGCCAGCAGCCAAACAGGGACAAGGTCCTACGAGCAGTACTTC. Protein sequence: CASSQTGTRSYEQYF.

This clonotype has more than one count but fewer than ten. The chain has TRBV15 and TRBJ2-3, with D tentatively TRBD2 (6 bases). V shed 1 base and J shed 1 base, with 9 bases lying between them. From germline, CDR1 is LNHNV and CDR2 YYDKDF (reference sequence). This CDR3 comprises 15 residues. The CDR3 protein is CATSRGREGTDTQYF. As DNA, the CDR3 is TGTGCCACCAGCAGAGGGAGGGAGGGCACAGATACGCAGTATTTT.